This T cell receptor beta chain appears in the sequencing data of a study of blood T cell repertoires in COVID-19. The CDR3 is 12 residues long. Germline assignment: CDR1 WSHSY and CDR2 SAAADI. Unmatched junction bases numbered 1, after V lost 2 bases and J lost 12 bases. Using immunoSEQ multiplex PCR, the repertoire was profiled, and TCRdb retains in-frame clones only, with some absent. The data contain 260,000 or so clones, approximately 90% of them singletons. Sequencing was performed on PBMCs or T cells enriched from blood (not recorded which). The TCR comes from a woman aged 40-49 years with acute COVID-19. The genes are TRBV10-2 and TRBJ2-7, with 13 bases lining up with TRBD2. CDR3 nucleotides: TGCGCCAGCAGTGAGACTAGCGGGAGGGGGTACTTC. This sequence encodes CASSETSGRGYF.